This TCR beta chain was sequenced in a study of post-analysis software for immune sequencing data. For the study at large: There were relapsing-remitting, secondary progressive and progressive-relapsing multiple sclerosis among the disease courses included. Study results and limitations: Patients had higher frequencies than controls of roughly five TRBV segments, including TRBV5-6, TRBV5-1 and TRBV20-1. Samples made in the same batch grouped tightly together by F measure. In multiple sclerosis, normalized Chao1 diversity was significantly below that of controls.

Unique-molecular-identifier-tagged TCR beta cDNA libraries were used. Input amounts of 1 to 10 million T cells were used. These gave around 500,000 cDNA molecules, so each molecule approximated one T cell. One entry per CDR3 protein results from TCRdb running MiXCR on the PCR reads. The table shows about 460,000 distinct CDR3 sequences, with roughly 45% occurring only once. The CDR3 contains 15 residues. The V gene end was trimmed by 4 bases and the J gene end by 6 bases; junction bases not matched to a gene: 12. Germline V gene data show CDR1 as SGHRS and CDR2 as YFSETQ. On this clonotype: Antigen: not known.

The chain uses TRBV5-1 and TRBJ2-7; 8 bases agree with TRBD2. Material for sequencing was blood. The sequence was obtained from a girl aged 5 to 17 with multiple sclerosis. The CDR3 sequence is CASSPPTSGVGEQYF. Written as DNA, the CDR3 is TGCGCCAGCAGCCCTCCTACTAGCGGCGTTGGCGAGCAGTACTTC.